One and the same sample provided the 23 T cell receptor beta chains below, sequenced in a study of human T cells and chemical hapten exposure. The sample's time point: pre-sensitization, week 0. Treatment meaning: therapeutic diphenylcyclopropenone sensitization with weekly scalp DPC. TCRdb reprocessed the RACE reads via MiXCR and lists one record per CDR3 protein. The table shows tens of thousands of distinct CDR3 sequences, with nearly 10% occurring only once. The source material was whole blood, sampled in connection with sensitization to the hapten diphenylcyclopropenone (DPC). Receptors were obtained from a woman in her 40s with alopecia areata. Some clones in this sample may be carry-over from other donors' samples.

In its sample, this clonotype was seen a few times. The rearrangement joins TRBV30 to TRBJ1-4; D remains unclear. This CDR3 region has 13 residues. V shed 0 bases and J shed 6 bases, with 8 bases lying between them. Per germline, CDR1 GTSNPN and CDR2 SVGIG (reference sequence). DNA for the CDR3: TGTGCCTGGAGTGTCTCACCCGATGAAAAACTGTTTTTT. Translation: CAWSVSPDEKLFF.

This clonotype appeared a few times. The chain employs TRBV11-2 and TRBJ2-5; D may be TRBD1 (6 bases). The germline V gene encodes CDR1 SGHAT and CDR2 FQNNGV. The CDR3 has 13 amino acids. The V gene lost 5 bases and the J gene lost 1 base, with 8 bases spanning the gap. The CDR3 here is CASSTGSQETQYF. The CDR3 region has the DNA TGTGCCAGCAGCACAGGGTCCCAAGAGACCCAGTACTTC.

This clonotype came up many times. This chain links TRBV7-2 with TRBJ2-7; 8 bases are a match to TRBD1. Germline values: CDR1 SGHTA, CDR2 FQGNSA. V gave up 5 bases and J gave up 0 bases; unmatched junction bases: 6. The CDR3 runs 15 residues. In nucleotides, the CDR3 is TGTGCCAGCAGCGTGGGACAGGTCTACTCCTACGAGCAGTACTTC. It yields the protein CASSVGQVYSYEQYF.

This clonotype was picked up many times. The rearrangement joins TRBV30 to TRBJ2-7; TRBD1 might be the D (5 bases). The germline CDR1 and CDR2 sequences are GTSNPN and SVGIG (reference sequence). The CDR3 covers 12 residues. Trimming took 8 bases from V and 2 from J, leaving 13 bases between them. The CDR3 nucleotides read TGTGCCGGCTACAGGACACCCTACGAGCAGTACTTC. Translating gives CAGYRTPYEQYF.

This clonotype has a handful of counts. The gene calls are TRBV30 and TRBJ2-7; no clear D. Trimming removed 1 base from V and 2 bases from J, with 3 bases in between. The CDR3 loop spans 11 amino acids. The V gene's germline CDR1 is GTSNPN and CDR2 SVGIG (reference sequence). The CDR3 here is CAWSGAYEQYF. CDR3 bases: TGTGCCTGGAGTGGGGCCTACGAGCAGTACTTC.

The chain carries TRBV20-1 and TRBJ1-2; weak D call: TRBD1 (6 bases). Germline V lookup: CDR1 DFQATT, CDR2 SNEGSKA (reference sequence). CDR3 length equals 12 residues. V was clipped by 3 bases and J by 4 bases, with 9 bases between them. The CDR3 loop reads CSASNRAYGYTF. CDR3 in DNA: TGCAGTGCTAGTAACAGGGCCTATGGCTACACCTTC.

This clonotype showed up many times. CDR3 DNA sequence: TGCAGTCTGCTGGGGACTAGCGGAACAGATACGCAGTATTTT. This encodes CSLLGTSGTDTQYF. The genes are TRBV29-1 and TRBJ2-3; 11 bases are a match to TRBD2. The CDR3 is 14 residues long. Germline CDR1 and CDR2: SQVTM and ANQGSEA.

The table lists this clonotype with many counts. The chain combines TRBV9 with TRBJ2-5; the D is unclear. This CDR3 region has 15 residues. V lost 4 bases and J lost 4, with 17 bases in between. CDR1 and CDR2 (germline): SGDLS, YYNGEE. CDR3 in amino acids: CASSPAPPSLETQYF. The CDR3 bases are TGTGCCAGCAGCCCGGCCCCCCCAAGTCTAGAGACCCAGTACTTC.

This clonotype has just a few counts. Here the CDR3 DNA reads TGTGCTAGTGGCCGTACTAGCGGGGGGGCCGTCGTCCAAGAGACCCAGTACTTC. Its protein product is CASGRTSGGAVVQETQYF. The chain couples TRBV12-5 to TRBJ2-5; TRBD2 agrees at 13 bases. The CDR3 spans 18 residues. V shed 6 bases, J shed 1 base, and the junction held 11 bases outside the gene matches. CDR1 and CDR2 (germline): LGHNT, FRNRAP.

This clonotype appeared a few times. The chain recombines TRBV12-3 or TRBV12-4 with TRBJ2-7; TRBD2 is a possible D gene (7 bases). The CDR3 runs 12 residues. The V end was cut by 7 bases, the J end by 5 bases, with 12 bases between. The CDR3 region is CASKRGGDEQYF. Here the CDR3 DNA reads TGTGCCAGCAAGAGGGGGGGCGACGAGCAGTACTTC.

This clonotype has a count of ten or more. The chain employs TRBV6-4 and TRBJ2-3; 7 positions match TRBD2. The V segment lost 6 bases and the J segment 6 bases; nucleotides outside the gene matches: 12. The CDR3 runs to 15 residues. CDR1 is MRHNA and CDR2 is SNTAGT in the germline V gene. The CDR3 spells CASSASAGRLDTQYF. CDR3 DNA sequence: TGTGCCAGCAGCGCCTCAGCGGGGCGATTGGATACGCAGTATTTT.

The V call is TRBV2, the J call TRBJ2-2; TRBD2 agrees at 13 bases. Per the germline V gene, CDR1 is SNHLY and CDR2 is FYNNEI. V lost 7 bases and J lost 4; bases outside the gene matches: 12. CDR3 size: 18 residues. The CDR3 protein is CASTRGLAGRVSTGELFF. CDR3 DNA: TGTGCCAGCACCAGGGGACTAGCGGGGCGAGTCAGCACCGGGGAGCTGTTTTTT.

This clonotype appeared many times. The chain joins TRBV11-1 to TRBJ2-3, with 12 bases fitting TRBD2. The V gene's germline CDR1 is SGHAT and CDR2 FQDESV (reference sequence). The CDR3 runs 16 residues. The V and J ends lost 5 bases and 6 bases, in that order; junction bases with no gene match: 9. The DNA of the CDR3 is TGTGCCAGCAGCCCACAGCTAGCGGGGGGGCACGATACGCAGTATTTT. Translated, it gives CASSPQLAGGHDTQYF. Full variable domain (rest looked up from reference TRBV11-1 and TRBJ2-3): EAEVAQSPRYKITEKSQAVAFWCDPISGHATLYWYRQILGQGPELLVQFQDESVVDDSQLPKDRFSAERLKGVDSTLKIQPAELGDSAMYLCASSPQLAGGHDTQYFGPGTRLTVL.

This clonotype has more than one count but fewer than ten. The V and J genes are TRBV27 and TRBJ2-3; D is possibly TRBD2 (6 bases). V shed 2 bases and J shed 4 bases, with 10 bases lying between them. The germline V gene encodes CDR1 MNHEY and CDR2 SMNVEV (reference sequence). The CDR3 totals 14 residues. CDR3 region: CASSLMGGADTQYF. CDR3 sequence (DNA): TGTGCCAGCAGTTTAATGGGGGGAGCAGATACGCAGTATTTT.

This clonotype was recorded many times. The chain has TRBV2 and TRBJ2-5; D is uncertain. CDR1 is SNHLY, CDR2 FYNNEI, per germline. Deletions cut 8 bases from V and 5 bases from J, with 9 bases between. The CDR3 consists of 11 residues. Here the CDR3 DNA reads TGTGCCAGCCTGGCCTGGGAGACCCAGTACTTC. Translating gives CASLAWETQYF.

This clonotype was recorded at least ten times. The chain has TRBV7-2 and TRBJ1-5; TRBD1 might be the D (5 bases). The germline gives CDR1 SGHTA, CDR2 FQGNSA. The CDR3 extends over 14 amino acids. V gave up 2 bases and J gave up 3 bases, with 8 bases separating them. CDR3 loop: CASSLTGPNQPQHF. CDR3 nucleotides: TGTGCCAGCAGCTTAACAGGCCCCAATCAGCCCCAGCATTTT.

This clonotype was observed at least ten times. V and J are TRBV19 and TRBJ1-1; the D is unclear. Germline assignment: CDR1 LNHDA and CDR2 SQIVND (reference sequence). The CDR3 sequence is 12 residues long. V lost 0 bases to trimming and J lost 5 bases, with 4 bases between them. Here the CDR3 reads CASSIDQTEAFF. The CDR3 coding sequence is TGTGCCAGTAGTATAGATCAGACTGAAGCTTTCTTT.

This clonotype has a count of ten or more. The chain has TRBV7-9 and TRBJ2-5, with D unclear. V lost 1 base and J 4 bases, leaving 7 bases between the germline ends. CDR3 size: 13 residues. CDR1 is SEHNR, CDR2 FQNEAQ, per germline (reference sequence). CDR3 nucleotides: TGTGCCAGCAGCTTAGAGGTAGGAGAGACCCAGTACTTC. Translated: CASSLEVGETQYF.

This clonotype was observed at least ten times. The genes are TRBV12-3 or TRBV12-4 and TRBJ1-6, with D perhaps TRBD1 (6 bases). The CDR3 extends over 15 amino acids. V gave up 3 bases and J gave up 6 bases, with 12 bases separating them. CDR3 bases: TGTGCCAGCAGTTTTTATGGACAGCTTAATTCACCCCTCCACTTT. Protein: CASSFYGQLNSPLHF.

This clonotype was picked up a small number of times. CDR3 sequence: CAWSRVGAINEQYF. The CDR3 DNA reads TGTGCCTGGAGTAGGGTAGGGGCTATCAACGAGCAGTACTTC. The rearrangement links TRBV30 to TRBJ2-7, with a weak D call TRBD1 (5 bases). The CDR3 spans 14 residues. CDR1 GTSNPN and CDR2 SVGIG come from the germline V gene (reference sequence). V lost 2 bases to trimming and J lost 5 bases, with 16 bases between them. The whole variable domain, filled in from reference TRBV30 and TRBJ2-7, reads SQTIHQWPATLVQPVGSPLSLECTVEGTSNPNLYWYRQAAGRGLQLLFYSVGIGQISSEVPQNLSASRPQDRQFILSSKKLLLSDSGFYLCAWSRVGAINEQYFGPGTRLTVT.

This clonotype has at least ten counts. This chain connects TRBV4-3 to TRBJ1-2; D remains ambiguous. The CDR3 runs 18 residues. Germline V CDR1 and CDR2: LGHNA, YSLEER. Trimming cost V 0 bases and J 3 bases, with 20 bases left between them. The CDR3 DNA follows: TGCGCCAGCAGCCAAGATCCCCTCACTCAGTTACGGGACTATGGCTACACCTTC. The encoded protein is CASSQDPLTQLRDYGYTF.

Only a few counts were recorded for this clonotype. The rearrangement links TRBV12-3 or TRBV12-4 to TRBJ2-3; the match to TRBD2 covers 12 bases. The length of the CDR3 is 17 residues. V lost 3 bases, J lost 6 bases, and 10 bases stayed unmatched. CDR3 nucleotides: TGTGCCAGCAGTTTTTACGCTAGCGGGGGGGCCGGTGATACGCAGTATTTT. This translates into CASSFYASGGAGDTQYF.

As for this clonotype: A single base separates this from a much larger clone, so it may be a read error. This is likely a read error, given that the CDR3 carries no conserved phenylalanine or tryptophan at its end. CDR3 nucleotides: TGCAGTGCGGGACAGGGCGACACCGGGGAGCTGTTTTCT. Translation: CSAGQGDTGELFS. The chain employs TRBV20-1 and TRBJ2-2; 9 bases are shared with TRBD1. Germline V lookup: CDR1 DFQATT, CDR2 SNEGSKA (reference sequence). Trimming at V came to 6 bases and at J to 3 bases, leaving 2 bases not matched to a gene. The CDR3 loop spans 13 amino acids.